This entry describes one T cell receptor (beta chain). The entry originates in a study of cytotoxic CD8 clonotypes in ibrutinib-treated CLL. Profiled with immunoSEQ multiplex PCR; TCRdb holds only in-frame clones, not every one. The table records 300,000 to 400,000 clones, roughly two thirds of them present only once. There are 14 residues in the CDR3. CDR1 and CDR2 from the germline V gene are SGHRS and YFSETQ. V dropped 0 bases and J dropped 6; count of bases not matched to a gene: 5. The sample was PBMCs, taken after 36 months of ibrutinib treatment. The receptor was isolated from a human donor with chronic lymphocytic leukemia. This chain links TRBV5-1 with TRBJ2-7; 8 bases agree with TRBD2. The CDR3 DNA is TGCGCCAGCAGCTTGGCAGCGGGAGTAAGCGAGCAGTACTTC. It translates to CASSLAAGVSEQYF.